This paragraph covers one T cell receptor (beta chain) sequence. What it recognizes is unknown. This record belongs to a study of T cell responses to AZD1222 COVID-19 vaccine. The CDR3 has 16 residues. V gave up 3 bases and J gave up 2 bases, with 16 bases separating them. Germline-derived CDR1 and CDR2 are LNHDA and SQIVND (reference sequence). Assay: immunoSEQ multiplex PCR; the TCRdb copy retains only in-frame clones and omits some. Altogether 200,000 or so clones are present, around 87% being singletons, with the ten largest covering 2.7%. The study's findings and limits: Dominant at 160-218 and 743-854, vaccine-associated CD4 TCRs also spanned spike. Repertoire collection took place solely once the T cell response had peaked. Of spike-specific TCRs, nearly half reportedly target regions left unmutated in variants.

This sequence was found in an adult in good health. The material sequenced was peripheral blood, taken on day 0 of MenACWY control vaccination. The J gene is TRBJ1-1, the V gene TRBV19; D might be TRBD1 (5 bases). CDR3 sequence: CASSIVGVGVNTEAFF. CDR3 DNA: TGTGCCAGTAGTATCGTCGGGGTAGGGGTAAACACTGAAGCTTTCTTT.